This T cell receptor (beta chain) was sequenced during a study of blood T cells in healthy people across ages. For the second PCR, which ran for roughly 6 to 11 cycles, a sample-barcoded 5' primer and a J-beta primer mix were used. TCRdb reanalysed the 5' RACE reads using MiXCR and keeps one entry per CDR3 protein. This sample has 1.5 million to 1.9 million distinct CDR3 sequences, with approximately 43% found just once. This clonotype was counted between two and nine times. The receptor was isolated from a woman younger than 35 in good health. The sample consisted of blood.

CDR3 sequence (DNA): TGCAGTGCTAGAGAAATAGACAGCCTCTATGGCTACACCTTC. This gives the protein CSAREIDSLYGYTF. V gene TRBV20-1 combines with J gene TRBJ1-2; possibly TRBD1 for D (5 bases). The ends were cut back, 0 bases at V and 4 bases at J, with 12 bases in the middle. The CDR3 has 14 residues. Per the germline V gene, CDR1 is DFQATT and CDR2 is SNEGSKA (reference sequence).